This T cell receptor (beta chain) was sequenced for a study of OX40 agonist ivuxolimab in advanced cancers. General notes on the study: Ivuxolimab was a fully human IgG2 agonistic monoclonal antibody targeting the costimulatory receptor OX40 (CD134). Of the approximately 50 patients in dose escalation, some 19 had hepatocellular carcinoma, about 15 had melanoma, 9 had renal cell carcinoma and 9 had head and neck cancer. Peripheral TCRbeta sequencing aimed to test whether ivuxolimab altered TCR sequence diversity and caused clonal T-cell expansion. In the dose-escalation cohort, 65% to 90% of patients were male, and the mean age was approximately 64 years, with a range of roughly 20 to 80. Three dose-escalation patients achieved partial responses, one with hepatocellular carcinoma and two with cutaneous melanoma. The paper reports the monotherapy dose-escalation portion (N of about 54 patients) of the phase I ivuxolimab trial. Prior anti-PD-1, anti-PD-L1 or anti-CTLA-4 therapy was permitted, and checkpoint inhibitors had been received by around 39% of dose-escalation patients. Intravenous ivuxolimab was administered to patients every 2 weeks at six dose levels: 0.01, 0.1, 0.3, 1.5, 3 and 10 mg/kg.

What the work shows at the level of the full study, not this receptor alone: At doses of 0.1 to 3.0 mg/kg, clonal expansion of both CD4+ and CD8+ blood T cells was observed from baseline to week 6. On average, CD8+ T cells showed more expanded clones than CD4+ T cells after ivuxolimab. Low levels of normalized T-cell clonal expansion were also shown by some nonresponding patients. In partial responders in the 0.1-3.0 mg/kg groups, normalized peripheral clonal expansion was found to be among the lowest, especially among CD8+ T cells. The antigen specificity of the peripheral T cells that underwent clonal expansion was not determined.

Genomic DNA was isolated from the sorted cells so that the TCRbeta CDR3 region could be sequenced. The immunoSEQ Assay was used to sequence the TCRbeta CDR3 regions. Here the immuneACCESS table is served through TCRdb, limited to in-frame sequences with V and J called. Missing clones are a known gap in these copies; in checked studies unresolved V genes cover under half, and the rest lacks a known reason. This sample has some 150,000 clones in its table, and around 93% of those were observed once. The top ten clonotypes cover more than 0.9% of the sample. The trial excluded patients who had a history of autoimmune disease or were on systemic immunosuppression. Peripheral blood for TCR sequencing was collected from all dose cohorts at baseline, on cycle 4 day 1, and on cycle 7 day 1. Samples were obtained from an open-label, multicenter, first-in-human phase I dose-escalation trial of ivuxolimab. Adults with locally advanced or metastatic head and neck squamous cell, hepatocellular, melanoma or renal cell carcinoma were enrolled in the trial. CD4+ and CD8+ T cells were sorted separately from peripheral blood before TCR sequencing.

A note on this clone: Its specific antigen is unknown. No base quality values were provided; no much bigger clone lies one nucleotide off.

The trim is 10 bases for V and 2 bases for J, with a gap of 12 bases between the germline ends. The CDR3 goes from the cysteine to the phenylalanine over 13 residues. Of the read, only the CDR3 DNA is kept; its 39 bases are in frame from base 1. CDR1 and CDR2 are read off the germline V gene (reference sequence) as MNHEY and SMNVEV. The sample was CD4+ or CD8+ T cells sorted from blood, taken in a trial of the OX40 agonist ivuxolimab. The source of this sequence is an adult with an advanced solid tumor such as melanoma, head and neck, liver or kidney cancer. The V gene is TRBV27 and the J gene is TRBJ2-1; the D region possibly corresponds to TRBD2 (6 bases align). The sequenced DNA: TGTGCCACCTCGGGGGTACCCTACAATGAGCAGTTCTTC. Its translation is CATSGVPYNEQFF.